This T cell receptor (beta chain) was identified during a study of blood T cell repertoires in COVID-19. Original data processing: Estimates of nucleated cell counts were drawn from the amplification of reference gene primers. Profiled with immunoSEQ multiplex PCR; TCRdb holds only in-frame clones, not every one. The D gene and trimming were derived from the DNA, and the V and J assignments and clone size from that table. The repertoire holds just over 90,000 clones, with roughly nine tenths as singletons. CDR1 is SGHKS and CDR2 is YYEKEE in the germline V gene (reference sequence). The length of the CDR3 is 16 residues. With 0 bases removed from V and 8 bases from J, the gap between germline ends came to 20 bases. This clone was seen only a few times.

The TCR originated in a human donor with active COVID-19. The donor label of this sample is uncertain. This chain uses TRBV5-5 with TRBJ1-2; weak D call: TRBD1 (6 bases). The sample was peripheral blood. In DNA form, the CDR3 reads TGTGCCAGCAGCTTGGGTAACAGGGCGGGCGCAGGAGGCTACACCTTC. Its translation is CASSLGNRAGAGGYTF.